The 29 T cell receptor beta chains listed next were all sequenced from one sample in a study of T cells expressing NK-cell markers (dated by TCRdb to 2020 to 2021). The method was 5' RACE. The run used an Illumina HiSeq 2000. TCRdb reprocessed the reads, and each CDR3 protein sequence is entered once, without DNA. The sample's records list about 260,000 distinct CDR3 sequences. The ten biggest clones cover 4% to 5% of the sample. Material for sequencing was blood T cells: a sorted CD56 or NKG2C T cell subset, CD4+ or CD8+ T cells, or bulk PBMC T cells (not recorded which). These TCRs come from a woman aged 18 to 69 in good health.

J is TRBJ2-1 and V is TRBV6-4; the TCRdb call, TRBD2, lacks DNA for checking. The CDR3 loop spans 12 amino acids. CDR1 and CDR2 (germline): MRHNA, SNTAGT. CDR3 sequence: CASSDERNEQFF.

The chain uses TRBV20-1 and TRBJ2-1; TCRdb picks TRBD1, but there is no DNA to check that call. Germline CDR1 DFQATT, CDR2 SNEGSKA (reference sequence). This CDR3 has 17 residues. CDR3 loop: CSARDLRLARAHNEQFF.

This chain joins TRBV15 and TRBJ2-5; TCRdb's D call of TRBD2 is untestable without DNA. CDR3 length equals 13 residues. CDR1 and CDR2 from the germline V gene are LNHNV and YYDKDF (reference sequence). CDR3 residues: CATSSRGRETQYF.

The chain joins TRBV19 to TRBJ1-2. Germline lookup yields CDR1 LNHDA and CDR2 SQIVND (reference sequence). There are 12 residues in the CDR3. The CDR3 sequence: CASNKVGGGYTF.

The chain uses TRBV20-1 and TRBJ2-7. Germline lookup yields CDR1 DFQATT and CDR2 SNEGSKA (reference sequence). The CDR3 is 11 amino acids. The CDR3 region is CSASADYEQYF.

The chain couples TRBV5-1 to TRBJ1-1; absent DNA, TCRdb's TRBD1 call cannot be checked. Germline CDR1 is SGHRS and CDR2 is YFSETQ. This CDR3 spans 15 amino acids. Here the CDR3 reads CASSPQPQVNTEAFF.

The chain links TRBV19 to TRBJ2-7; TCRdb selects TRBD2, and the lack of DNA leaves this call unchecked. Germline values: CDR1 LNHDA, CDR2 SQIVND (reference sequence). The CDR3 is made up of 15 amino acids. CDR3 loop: CASGREGSRWSEQYF. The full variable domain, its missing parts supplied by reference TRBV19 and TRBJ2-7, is DGGITQSPKYLFRKEGQNVTLSCEQNLNHDAMYWYRQDPGQGLRLIYYSQIVNDFQKGDIAEGYSVSREKKESFPLTVTSAQKNPTAFYLCASGREGSRWSEQYFGPGTRLTVT.

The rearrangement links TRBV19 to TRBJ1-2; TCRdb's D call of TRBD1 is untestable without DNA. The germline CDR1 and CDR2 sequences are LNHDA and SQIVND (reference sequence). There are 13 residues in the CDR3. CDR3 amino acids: CASSHRLLYGYTF.

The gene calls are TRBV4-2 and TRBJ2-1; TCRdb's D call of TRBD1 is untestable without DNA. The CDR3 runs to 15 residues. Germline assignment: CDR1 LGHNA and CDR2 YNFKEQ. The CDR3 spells CASSQIGGGNNEQFF.

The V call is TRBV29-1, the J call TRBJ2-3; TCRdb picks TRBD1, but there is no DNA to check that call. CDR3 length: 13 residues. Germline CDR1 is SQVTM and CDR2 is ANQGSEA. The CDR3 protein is CSVPRTGLDTQYF.

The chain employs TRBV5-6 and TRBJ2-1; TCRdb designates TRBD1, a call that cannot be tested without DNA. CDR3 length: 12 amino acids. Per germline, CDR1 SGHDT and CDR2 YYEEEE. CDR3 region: CASSRAVPEQFF.

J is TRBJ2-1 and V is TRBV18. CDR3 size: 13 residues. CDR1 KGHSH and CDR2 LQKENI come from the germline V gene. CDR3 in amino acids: CASSPPSLYEQFF.

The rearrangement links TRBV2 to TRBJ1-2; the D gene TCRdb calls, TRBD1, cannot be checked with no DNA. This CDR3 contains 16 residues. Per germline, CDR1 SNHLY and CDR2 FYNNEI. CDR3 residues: CASSDRSPGGYYGYTF.

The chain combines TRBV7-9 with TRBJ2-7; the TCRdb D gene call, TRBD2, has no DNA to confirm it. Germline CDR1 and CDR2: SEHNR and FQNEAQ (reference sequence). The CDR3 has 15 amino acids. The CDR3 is CASSREREVSYEQYF.

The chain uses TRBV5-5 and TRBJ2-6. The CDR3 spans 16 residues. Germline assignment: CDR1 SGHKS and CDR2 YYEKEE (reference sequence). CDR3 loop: CASSLRASSGANVLTF.

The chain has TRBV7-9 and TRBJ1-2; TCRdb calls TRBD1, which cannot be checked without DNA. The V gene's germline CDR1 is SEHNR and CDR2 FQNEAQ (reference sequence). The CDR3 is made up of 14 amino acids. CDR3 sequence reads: CASSRTDRSYGYTF.

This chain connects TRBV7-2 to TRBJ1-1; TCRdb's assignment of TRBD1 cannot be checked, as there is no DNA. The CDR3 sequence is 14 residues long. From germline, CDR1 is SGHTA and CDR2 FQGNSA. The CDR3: CASSLAQGASEAFF. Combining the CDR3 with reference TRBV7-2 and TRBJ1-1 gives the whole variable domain GAGVSQSPSNKVTEKGKDVELRCDPISGHTALYWYRQSLGQGLEFLIYFQGNSAPDKSGLPSDRFSAERTGGSVSTLTIQRTQQEDSAVYLCASSLAQGASEAFFGQGTRLTVV.

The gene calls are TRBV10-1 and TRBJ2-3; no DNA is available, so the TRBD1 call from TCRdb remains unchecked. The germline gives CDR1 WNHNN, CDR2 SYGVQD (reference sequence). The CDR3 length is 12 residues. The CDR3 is CASTGSSDTQYF.

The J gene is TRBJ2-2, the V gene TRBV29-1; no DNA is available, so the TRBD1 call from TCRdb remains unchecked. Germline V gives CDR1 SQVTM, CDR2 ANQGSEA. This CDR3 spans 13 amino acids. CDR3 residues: CSVEGQGGGELFF.

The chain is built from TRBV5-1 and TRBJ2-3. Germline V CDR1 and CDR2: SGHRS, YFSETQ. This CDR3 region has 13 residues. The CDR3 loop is CASSLAQIDTQYF. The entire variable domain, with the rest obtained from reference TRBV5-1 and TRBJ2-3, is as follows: KAGVTQTPRYLIKTRGQQVTLSCSPISGHRSVSWYQQTPGQGLQFLFEYFSETQRNKGNFPGRFSGRQFSNSRSEMNVSTLELGDSALYLCASSLAQIDTQYFGPGTRLTVL.

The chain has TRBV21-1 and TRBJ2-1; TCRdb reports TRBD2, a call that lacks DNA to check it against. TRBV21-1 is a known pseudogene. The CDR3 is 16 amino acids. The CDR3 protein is CASNRTSGRLAFEQFF.

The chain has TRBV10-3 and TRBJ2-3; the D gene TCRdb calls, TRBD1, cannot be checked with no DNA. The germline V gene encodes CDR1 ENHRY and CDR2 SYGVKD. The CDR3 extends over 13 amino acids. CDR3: CAIRGESTDTQYF.

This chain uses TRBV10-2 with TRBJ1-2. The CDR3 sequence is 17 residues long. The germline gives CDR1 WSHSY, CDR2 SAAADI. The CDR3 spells CASSTEGDAESDYGYTF.

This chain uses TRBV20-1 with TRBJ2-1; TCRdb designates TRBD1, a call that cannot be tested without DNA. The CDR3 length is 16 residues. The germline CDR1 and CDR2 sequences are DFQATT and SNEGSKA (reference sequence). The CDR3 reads CSASHPGQATYNEQFF.

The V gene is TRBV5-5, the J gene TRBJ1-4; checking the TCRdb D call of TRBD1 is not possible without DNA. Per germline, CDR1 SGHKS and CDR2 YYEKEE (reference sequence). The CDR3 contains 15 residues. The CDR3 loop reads CASRQTGRHGEKLFF.

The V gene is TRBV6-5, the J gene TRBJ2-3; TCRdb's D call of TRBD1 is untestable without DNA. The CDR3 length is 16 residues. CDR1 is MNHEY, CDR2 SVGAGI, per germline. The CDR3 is CASSYPLAGGTDTQYF.

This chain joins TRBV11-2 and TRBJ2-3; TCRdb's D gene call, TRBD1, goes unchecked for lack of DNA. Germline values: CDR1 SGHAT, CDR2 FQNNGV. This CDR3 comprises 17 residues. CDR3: CASSLDSRGASRHTQYF.

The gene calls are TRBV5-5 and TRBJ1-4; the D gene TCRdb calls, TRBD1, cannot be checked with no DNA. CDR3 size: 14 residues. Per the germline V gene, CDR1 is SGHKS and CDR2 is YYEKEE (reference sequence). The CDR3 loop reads CASSGTGAIEKLFF.

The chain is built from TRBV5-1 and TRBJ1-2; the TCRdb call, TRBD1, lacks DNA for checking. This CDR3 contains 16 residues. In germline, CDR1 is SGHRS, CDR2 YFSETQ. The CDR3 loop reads CASSHKGQGPGNGYTF.